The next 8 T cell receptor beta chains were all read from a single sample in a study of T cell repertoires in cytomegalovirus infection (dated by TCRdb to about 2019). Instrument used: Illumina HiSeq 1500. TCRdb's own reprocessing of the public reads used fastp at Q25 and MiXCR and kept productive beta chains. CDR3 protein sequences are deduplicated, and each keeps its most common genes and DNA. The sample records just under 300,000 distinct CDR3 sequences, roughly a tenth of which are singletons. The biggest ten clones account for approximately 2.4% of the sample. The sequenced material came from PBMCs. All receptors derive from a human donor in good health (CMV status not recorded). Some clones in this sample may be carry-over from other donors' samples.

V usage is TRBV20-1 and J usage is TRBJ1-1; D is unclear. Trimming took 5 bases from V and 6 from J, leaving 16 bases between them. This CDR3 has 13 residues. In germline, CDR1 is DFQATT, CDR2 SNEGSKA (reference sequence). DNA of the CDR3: TGCAGTGCTCGCGAGGATCCTGGGGCTGAAGCTTTCTTT. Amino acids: CSAREDPGAEAFF.

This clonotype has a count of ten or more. CDR3 DNA: TGCAGCGTTGAAGATCCGGGGGGGCATTCTGAGAACACTGAAGCTTTCTTT. Translation: CSVEDPGGHSENTEAFF. The chain couples TRBV29-1 to TRBJ1-1; D perhaps matches TRBD1 (6 bases). The V end was cut by 0 bases, the J end by 1 base, with 18 bases between. The CDR3 has 17 residues. Germline V CDR1 and CDR2: SQVTM, ANQGSEA.

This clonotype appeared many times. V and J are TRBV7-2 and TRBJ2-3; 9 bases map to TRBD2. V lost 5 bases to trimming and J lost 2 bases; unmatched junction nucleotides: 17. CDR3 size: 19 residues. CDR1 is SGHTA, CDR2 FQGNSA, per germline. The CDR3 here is CASSPQPWGLAGSTDTQYF. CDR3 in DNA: TGTGCCAGCAGCCCCCAGCCCTGGGGGCTAGCGGGGTCCACAGATACGCAGTATTTT.

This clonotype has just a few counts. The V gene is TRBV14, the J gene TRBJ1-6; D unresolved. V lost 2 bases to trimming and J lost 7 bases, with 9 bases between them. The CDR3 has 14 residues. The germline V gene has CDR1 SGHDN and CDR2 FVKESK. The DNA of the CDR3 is TGTGCCAGCAGCCAACAACTGGGAAATTCACCCCTCCACTTT. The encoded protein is CASSQQLGNSPLHF.

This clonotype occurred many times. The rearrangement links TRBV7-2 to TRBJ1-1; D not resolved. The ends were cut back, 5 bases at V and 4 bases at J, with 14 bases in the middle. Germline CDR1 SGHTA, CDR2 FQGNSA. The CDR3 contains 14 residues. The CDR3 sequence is CASSDYRIGTEAFF. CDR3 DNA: TGTGCCAGCAGCGATTATAGGATCGGCACTGAAGCTTTCTTT.

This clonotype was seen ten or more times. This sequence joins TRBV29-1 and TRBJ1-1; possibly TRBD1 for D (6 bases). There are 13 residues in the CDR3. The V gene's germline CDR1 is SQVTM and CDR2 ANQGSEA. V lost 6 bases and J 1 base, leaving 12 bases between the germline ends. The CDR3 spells CSVQKGQNTEAFF. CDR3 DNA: TGCAGCGTCCAGAAGGGACAGAACACTGAAGCTTTCTTT. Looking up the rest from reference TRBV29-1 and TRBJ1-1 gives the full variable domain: SAVISQKPSRDICQRGTSLTIQCQVDSQVTMMFWYRQQPGQSLTLIATANQGSEATYESGFVIDKFPISRPNLTFSTLTVSNMSPEDSSIYLCSVQKGQNTEAFFGQGTRLTVV.

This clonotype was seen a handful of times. The CDR3 loop reads CASSEGRSDTGELFF. The CDR3 nucleotides read TGTGCCAGCAGTGAAGGCCGGTCGGACACCGGGGAGCTGTTTTTT. This chain uses TRBV2 with TRBJ2-2; D unresolved. Trimming removed 1 base from V and 3 bases from J, with 9 bases in between. The CDR3 is made up of 15 amino acids. Germline V gene data show CDR1 as SNHLY and CDR2 as FYNNEI.

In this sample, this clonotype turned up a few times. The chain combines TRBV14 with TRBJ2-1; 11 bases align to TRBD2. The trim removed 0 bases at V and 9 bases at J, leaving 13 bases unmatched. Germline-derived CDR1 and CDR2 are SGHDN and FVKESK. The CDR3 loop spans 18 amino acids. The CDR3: CASSQDYPSSGGLSEQFF. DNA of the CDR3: TGTGCCAGCAGCCAAGATTACCCATCTAGCGGGGGGTTAAGTGAGCAGTTCTTC.